This is a list of T cell receptor beta chains from one sample in a study of OX40 agonist ivuxolimab in advanced cancers. The repertoire was sequenced with immunoSEQ multiplex PCR; TCRdb's copy has only in-frame clones and lacks some. The data show under 50,000 clones, about 80% seen once. The material was CD4+ or CD8+ T cells sorted from blood, obtained in a trial of the OX40 agonist ivuxolimab. These receptors all stem from an adult with an advanced solid tumor such as melanoma, head and neck, liver or kidney cancer. The CDR3 runs from the conserved cysteine through the conserved F or W. The D gene is left open where the match is weak. The size of a clone is reported for some rows only, either as once, few or many, or as a class for expanded clones.

>13|TRBV18|.|TRBJ2-5|.
CASSPLPRETQYF
TGTGCCAGCTCACCCCTTCCACGGGAGACCCAGTACTTC
>16|TRBV19|.|TRBJ2-7|.
CASSTVGGRQDYEQYF
TGTGCCAGTAGTACCGTAGGAGGTAGACAGGACTACGAGCAGTACTTC
>15|TRBV6-1|.|TRBJ2-5|.
CATLGGLAGPVNQYF
TGTGCCACCCTAGGGGGCCTAGCGGGCCCAGTGAACCAGTACTTC
>14|TRBV19|few|TRBJ2-3|.
CASSDRGPPDTQYF
TGTGCCAGTTCAGACCGGGGGCCCCCAGATACGCAGTATTTT
>13|TRBV6-1|.|TRBJ2-5|.
CAAGSSPGETQYF
TGTGCCGCCGGGAGCTCCCCCGGGGAGACCCAGTACTTC
>14|TRBV5-4|.|TRBJ1-4|.
CASSSGLRNEKLFF
TGTGCCAGCAGCTCGGGCCTTCGTAATGAAAAACTGTTTTTT
>15|TRBV5-6|few|TRBJ1-4|.
CASSSRGVYGEKLFF
TGTGCCAGCAGCTCAAGGGGGGTATATGGTGAAAAACTGTTTTTT
>15|TRBV4-1|.|TRBJ1-2|TRBD1
CASSPGRQGARGYTF
TGCGCCAGCAGCCCTGGGAGGCAGGGGGCGCGAGGCTACACCTTC
>15|TRBV30|.|TRBJ2-2|.
CACSPGLVNTGELFF
TGTGCCTGTTCGCCGGGACTCGTGAACACCGGGGAGCTGTTTTTT
>14|TRBV2|medium-sized|TRBJ1-4|TRBD1
CASRAGQLNEKLFF
TGTGCCAGCAGGGCGGGACAGCTTAATGAAAAACTGTTTTTT
>12|TRBV19|.|TRBJ2-7|.
CASSPRVGEQYF
TGTGCCAGTAGTCCACGGGTCGGCGAGCAGTACTTC
>12|TRBV6-5|.|TRBJ2-7|.
CASERTGYEQYF
TGTGCCAGCGAAAGGACCGGCTACGAGCAGTACTTC
>15|TRBV6-1|once|TRBJ2-1|TRBD2
CASSEGLAGGNEQFF
TGTGCCAGCAGTGAAGGACTAGCGGGGGGGAATGAGCAGTTCTTC
>13|TRBV7-9|few|TRBJ1-2|.
CASSLRQNYGYTF
TGTGCCAGCAGCTTACGACAGAACTATGGCTACACCTTC
>14|TRBV7-3|.|TRBJ1-3|.
CASSLRGSGNTIYF
TGTGCCAGCAGCTTAAGGGGATCTGGAAACACCATATATTTT
>18|TRBV7-8|.|TRBJ2-6|.
CASSFSSYPQSRANVLTF
TGTGCCAGCAGCTTTAGTTCGTACCCACAAAGTCGGGCCAACGTCCTGACTTTC
>16|TRBV5-5|.|TRBJ2-3|TRBD2
CASSRITSGSTDTQYF
TGTGCCAGCAGCCGCATTACTAGCGGGAGCACAGATACGCAGTATTTT
>13|TRBV19|medium-sized|TRBJ2-1|TRBD1
CASSIETGNEQFF
TGTGCCAGTAGTATAGAGACAGGGAATGAGCAGTTCTTC
>14|TRBV28|.|TRBJ1-2|.
CASSLYGGQYGYTF
TGTGCCAGCAGTTTATACGGGGGGCAATATGGCTACACCTTC
>13|TRBV6-1|.|TRBJ2-1|.
CASSSDTFNEQFF
TGTGCCAGCAGTTCCGACACCTTCAATGAGCAGTTCTTC
>14|TRBV27|.|TRBJ1-6|.
CASSSGFYNSPLHF
TGTGCCAGCAGTTCCGGGTTCTATAATTCACCCCTCCACTTT
>17|TRBV13|.|TRBJ1-1|.
CASSSPGTMTMNTEAFF
TGTGCCAGCAGCTCACCAGGGACCATGACCATGAACACTGAAGCTTTCTTT
>14|TRBV19|.|TRBJ1-1|.
CASSILLQNTEAFF
TGTGCCAGTAGTATTCTTCTGCAGAACACTGAAGCTTTCTTT
>15|TRBV5-4|.|TRBJ2-7|.
CASSLKTGPSYEQYF
TGTGCCAGCAGCCTAAAAACAGGCCCTTCCTACGAGCAGTACTTC
>13|TRBV5-1|.|TRBJ2-3|.
CASSGASTDTQYF
TGCGCCAGCAGCGGGGCTAGCACAGATACGCAGTATTTT
>14|TRBV7-8|.|TRBJ1-5|.
CASSLAGEYQPQHF
TGTGCCAGCAGCTTGGCGGGAGAGTATCAGCCCCAGCATTTT
>15|TRBV5-1|.|TRBJ1-1|TRBD1
CASRPRQGVNTEAFF
TGCGCCAGCAGACCCAGACAGGGGGTAAACACTGAAGCTTTCTTT
>15|TRBV7-9|few|TRBJ2-1|TRBD2
CASSLDAGGPGEQFF
TGTGCCAGCAGCTTAGACGCGGGAGGGCCTGGTGAGCAGTTCTTC
>15|TRBV7-3|.|TRBJ1-1|.
CASSAKGQRNTEAFF
TGTGCCAGCAGCGCAAAAGGACAGAGGAACACTGAAGCTTTCTTT
>14|TRBV7-9|.|TRBJ2-6|.
CASSLGQGANVLTF
TGTGCCAGCAGCTTAGGGCAGGGGGCCAACGTCCTGACTTTC
>17|TRBV6-1|.|TRBJ2-6|.
CASSEAIAGNGANVLTF
TGTGCCAGCAGTGAAGCGATAGCAGGGAATGGGGCCAACGTCCTGACTTTC
>13|TRBV2|.|TRBJ2-7|.
CASSGALGVEQYF
TGTGCCAGCAGTGGGGCATTGGGGGTCGAGCAGTACTTC
>18|TRBV11-2|.|TRBJ2-2|TRBD2
CASSSGLAGVLNTGELFF
TGTGCCAGCAGCTCCGGACTAGCGGGGGTCTTGAACACCGGGGAGCTGTTTTTT
>14|TRBV7-6|.|TRBJ1-1|TRBD1
CASSLNTGGTEAFF
TGTGCCAGCAGCTTAAACACAGGGGGCACTGAAGCTTTCTTT
>18|TRBV18|.|TRBJ2-7|TRBD2
CASSLQSPLAGGPGEQYF
TGTGCCAGCTCACTACAAAGCCCTTTAGCGGGAGGGCCGGGCGAGCAGTACTTC
>15|TRBV28|.|TRBJ2-3|TRBD2
CASSRLAGGPYTQYF
TGTGCCAGCAGTCGACTAGCGGGAGGGCCTTATACGCAGTATTTT
>17|TRBV2|.|TRBJ2-2|TRBD2
CASTGGLAGEGTGELFF
TGTGCCTCCACCGGGGGACTAGCGGGAGAGGGCACCGGGGAGCTGTTTTTT
>16|TRBV5-1|.|TRBJ2-7|TRBD1
CASSLATGGTSYEQYF
TGCGCCAGCAGCTTGGCAACAGGGGGGACTTCCTACGAGCAGTACTTC
>12|TRBV2|.|TRBJ1-1|.
CAHNAGADEAFF
TGTGCCCATAACGCAGGGGCAGATGAAGCTTTCTTT
>15|TRBV6-1|.|TRBJ2-3|.
CASTSGQVVTDTQYF
TGTGCCAGCACTTCAGGCCAGGTCGTCACAGATACGCAGTATTTT
>13|TRBV11-2|.|TRBJ2-3|.
CASSLWASYTQYF
TGTGCCAGCAGCTTATGGGCGTCTTATACGCAGTATTTT
>15|TRBV28|.|TRBJ2-7|TRBD2
CASSSLSGGQDEQYF
TGTGCCAGCAGTTCCCTGTCGGGGGGTCAGGACGAGCAGTACTTC
>16|TRBV7-9|.|TRBJ1-6|TRBD1
CASSSGQGFYNSPLHF
TGTGCCAGCAGCTCGGGACAGGGATTCTATAATTCACCCCTCCACTTT
>14|TRBV30|.|TRBJ2-2|.
CAWDRDGNTGELFF
TGTGCCTGGGACCGGGACGGCAACACCGGGGAGCTGTTTTTT
>14|TRBV6-1|.|TRBJ2-7|.
CASTPRTDSYEQYF
TGTGCCAGCACTCCCCGGACTGACTCCTACGAGCAGTACTTC
>15|TRBV9|.|TRBJ1-3|.
CASSVYEVSGNTIYF
TGTGCCAGCAGCGTTTACGAGGTTTCTGGAAACACCATATATTTT
>15|TRBV4-1|.|TRBJ2-1|.
CASSQEGSGSLSQFF
TGCGCCAGCAGCCAAGAGGGGTCAGGTAGCCTCTCGCAGTTCTTC
>14|TRBV6-5|.|TRBJ1-5|.
CASSGGAGNQPQHF
TGTGCCAGCAGTGGGGGGGCAGGTAACCAGCCCCAGCATTTT